This T cell receptor beta chain was sequenced during a study of blood T cell repertoires in COVID-19. Repertoires were generated with immunoSEQ multiplex PCR, while TCRdb's copy carries only in-frame clones and drops some. The sample holds about 250,000 clones, around 88% seen once. The material sequenced was peripheral blood. The TCR sequence derives from a woman under 40 with COVID-19, enrolled during active disease.

CDR3 nucleotide sequence: TGTGCCAGCAGTTCTGTAGCGGGAGTTTCCGATACGCAGTATTTT. Protein: CASSSVAGVSDTQYF. This rearrangement joins TRBV27 to TRBJ2-3, with 9 bases lining up with TRBD2. The trim removed 4 bases at V and 6 bases at J, leaving 8 bases unmatched. This CDR3 contains 15 residues. CDR1 MNHEY and CDR2 SMNVEV come from the germline V gene (reference sequence).